This T cell receptor (beta chain) stems from a study of shared clonotypes between healthy human individuals. A remark on this clone: The same CDR3 can be traced to other DNA sequences in this sample.

In the naive CD8 group, cells lacked CD45RO and were positively selected for CCR7, so terminally differentiated effector memory CD45RA+ cells were left out. Repertoires were generated with immunoSEQ multiplex PCR, while TCRdb's copy carries only in-frame clones and drops some. The data show around 1,900,000 clones, roughly 93% seen once. This CDR3 spans 14 amino acids. V was clipped by 0 bases and J by 4 bases, with 11 bases between them. Per germline, CDR1 SGDLS and CDR2 YYNGEE. The source is a man aged 18 to 35 in good health. Some clones in this sample may be carry-over from other donors' samples. Sequenced sample: naive CD8+ T cells from PBMCs. The J gene is TRBJ2-7, the V gene TRBV9; either TRBD1 or TRBD2 may fit D (5 bases each). The CDR3 sequence: CASSVGTSGYEQYF. CDR3 bases: TGTGCCAGCAGCGTAGGGACAAGCGGTTACGAGCAGTACTTC.